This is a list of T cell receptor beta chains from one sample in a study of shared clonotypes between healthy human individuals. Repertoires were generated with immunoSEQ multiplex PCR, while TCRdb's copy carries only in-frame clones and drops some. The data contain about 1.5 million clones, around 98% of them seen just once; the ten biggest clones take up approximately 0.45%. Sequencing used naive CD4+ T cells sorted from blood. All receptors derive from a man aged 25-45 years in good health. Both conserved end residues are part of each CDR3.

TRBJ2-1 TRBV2 CASRAGGPSRKEQFF
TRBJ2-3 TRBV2 CASSVTSSRKHTQYF
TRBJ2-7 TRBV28 CASSSPFGPENYEQYF
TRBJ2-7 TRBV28 CASSSPTSSSTYEQYF
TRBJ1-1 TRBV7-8 CASSLAGLGVGTEAFF
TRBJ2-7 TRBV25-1 CASREQGLYF
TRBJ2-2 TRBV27 CASSLFGLSNTGELFF
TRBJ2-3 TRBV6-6 CASSYTGTSSTDTQYF
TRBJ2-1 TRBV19 CASSIANSRADNEQFF
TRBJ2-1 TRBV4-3 CASSQALTGASYNEQFF
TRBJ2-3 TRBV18 CASSPMTSGTDTQYF
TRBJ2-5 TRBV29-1 CSVAGETQYF
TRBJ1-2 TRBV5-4 CASSAGAEGWYTF
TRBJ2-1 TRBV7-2 CASSSQLASASIKQFF
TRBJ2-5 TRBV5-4 CASRRDIQETQYF
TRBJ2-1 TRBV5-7 CASSLSSTSYEQFF
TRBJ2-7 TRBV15 CATSRDPGLAVDEQYF
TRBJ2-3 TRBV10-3 CASSQGLAGADTQYF
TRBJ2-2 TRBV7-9 CASSLVTSGRWITGELFF
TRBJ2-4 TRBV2 CASSVSILAKNIQYF
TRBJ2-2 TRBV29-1 CSVARQGVNTGELFF